Presented here are 9 T cell receptor beta chains from one specimen sequenced in a study of CD8 T cells in ankylosing spondylitis. TCRdb fed the 5' RACE reads into MiXCR, producing one record per CDR3 protein. The sample consists of hundreds of thousands of distinct CDR3 sequences, around 21% of them appearing once. The specimen sequenced was blood, either unsorted or a sorted T cell fraction (not recorded which). These receptors originate from a female donor with ankylosing spondylitis or in good health (not recorded which).

This clonotype showed up just a few times. The V gene is TRBV20-1, the J gene TRBJ2-1; D may match TRBD1 or TRBD2 (5 bases each). The CDR3 is 14 residues long. Trimming stripped 5 bases from V and 7 bases from J, with 18 bases between. Germline V gives CDR1 DFQATT, CDR2 SNEGSKA (reference sequence). This CDR3 reads CSAPGPLGLNEQFF. The CDR3 bases are TGCAGTGCTCCGGGACCCTTGGGCCTGAATGAGCAGTTCTTC.

The chain carries TRBV20-1 and TRBJ2-3; 7 bases are a match to TRBD2. Germline V gives CDR1 DFQATT, CDR2 SNEGSKA (reference sequence). The V and J ends lost 6 bases and 12 bases, in that order; junction bases with no gene match: 12. CDR3 length: 12 amino acids. Written as DNA, the CDR3 is TGCAGTGCCTCGATGCGTCGGGGGGAACAGTATTTT. Translated, it gives CSASMRRGEQYF.

V gene TRBV6-1 combines with J gene TRBJ1-6; D gene ambiguous. This CDR3 spans 14 amino acids. Germline assignment: CDR1 MNHNS and CDR2 SASEGT. Trimming removed 0 bases at V and 10 bases at J, with 10 bases between. CDR3 sequence reads: CASSEADLGSPLHF. The CDR3 coding sequence is TGTGCCAGCAGTGAAGCGGATTTAGGATCACCCCTCCACTTT.

This clonotype has more than one count but fewer than ten. V gene TRBV20-1 combines with J gene TRBJ2-7; D is tentatively TRBD1 or TRBD2 (6 bases each). The CDR3 loop spans 12 amino acids. V lost 7 bases and J 2 bases, leaving 12 bases between the germline ends. The germline V gene has CDR1 DFQATT and CDR2 SNEGSKA (reference sequence). This CDR3 is CSVPGATYEQYF. CDR3 nucleotides: TGCAGTGTACCGGGGGCAACCTACGAGCAGTACTTC.

J is TRBJ2-1 and V is TRBV5-1; 7 bases match TRBD1. CDR1 is SGHRS, CDR2 YFSETQ, per germline. This CDR3 has 15 amino acids. J gave up 2 bases and V 0 bases, and 2 bases lay outside the gene matches. The CDR3 protein is CASSLVGTAYNEQFF. The CDR3 coding sequence is TGCGCCAGCAGCTTGGTCGGGACAGCCTACAATGAGCAGTTCTTC.

There are many counts of this clonotype. The V gene is TRBV12-3 or TRBV12-4, the J gene TRBJ2-5, with D perhaps being TRBD1 or TRBD2 (5 bases each). Trimming took off 4 bases at V and 3 bases at J, with 9 bases between the two ends. The CDR3 length is 13 residues. The DNA of the CDR3 is TGTGCCAGCAGTTCCCTGGGGGAAGAGACCCAGTACTTC. This gives the protein CASSSLGEETQYF.

This clonotype has just a few counts. The chain carries TRBV7-2 and TRBJ2-3; D gene ambiguous. V was clipped by 1 base and J by 2 bases, with 7 bases between them. Germline assignment: CDR1 SGHTA and CDR2 FQGNSA. This CDR3 contains 14 residues. The CDR3 nucleotides read TGTGCCAGCAGCTTAGTCTTGACCACAGATACGCAGTATTTT. Amino acid sequence: CASSLVLTTDTQYF.

The chain carries TRBV29-1 and TRBJ2-3; 8 positions agree with TRBD2. The J segment lost 2 bases and the V segment lost 6 bases, leaving 4 bases of the junction unmatched. The germline CDR1 and CDR2 sequences are SQVTM and ANQGSEA. The CDR3 contains 13 residues. The CDR3 loop reads CSVPLADTDTQYF. Here the CDR3 DNA reads TGCAGCGTCCCACTAGCGGACACAGATACGCAGTATTTT.

This sequence joins TRBV25-1 and TRBJ2-7, with unresolved D. CDR3 size: 12 residues. V gave up 3 bases and J gave up 3 bases, with 6 bases separating them. Germline V gives CDR1 MGHDK, CDR2 SYGVNS. The CDR3 loop is CASSDLFYEQYF. CDR3 DNA sequence: TGTGCCAGCAGTGACCTATTCTACGAGCAGTACTTC.